This TCR beta chain was sequenced in a study of spatial heterogeneity in lung cancer. V lost 4 bases to trimming and J lost 4 bases, with 19 bases between them. The CDR3 covers 16 residues. CDR1 is LGHDT and CDR2 is YNNKEL in the germline V gene (reference sequence). This clonotype has a single count. Regarding time point: blood at routine non-recurrence follow-up after resection. Whole RNA was taken from tumor, nontumor lung or frozen PBMC; it was then sequenced unsorted. Via MiXCR, TCRdb re-called the 5' RACE reads, giving one row per CDR3 protein. The sample yields fewer than 60,000 distinct CDR3 sequences, roughly 7% seen once.

This receptor was taken from a female donor with early-stage non-small cell lung cancer. The chain uses TRBV3-1 and TRBJ1-1; D call uncertain. The starting material was PBMCs, obtained at follow-up. CDR3 nucleotides: TGTGCCAGCAGCCGTAGGTCGGGGTCGGGGTCCACTGAAGCTTTCTTT. Amino acids: CASSRRSGSGSTEAFF.